This paragraph reports one TCR beta chain. Its antigen is not known. This sample was taken from a study of shared clonotypes between healthy human individuals. Only in-frame clones appear in the TCRdb table, and some are missing; sequencing was by immunoSEQ multiplex PCR. The data contain millions of clones, approximately 93% of them singletons. Regarding the study as a whole: It was only blood that was sampled, and tissue repertoires likely differ. Generation probability values for non-shared clonotypes were lower than those for clonotypes shared by all four donors.

Trimming took 5 bases from V and 0 from J; bases not matched to a gene: 4. CDR3 size: 16 residues. Germline CDR1 and CDR2: SGHTA and FQGTGA. Free of recent acute infections or vaccinations, the donors were healthy HIV-negative adults. The sequenced sample was naive CD4+ T cells from PBMCs. Subset here: CD45RA+ positively selected. The source of this sequence is a man younger than 35 in good health. Some clones in this sample may be carry-over from other donors' samples. V usage is TRBV7-3 and J usage is TRBJ2-2; 9 nucleotides agree with TRBD2. The CDR3 spells CASSMTSGANTGELFF. The CDR3 nucleotides are TGTGCCAGCAGCATGACTAGCGGCGCGAACACCGGGGAGCTGTTTTTT.